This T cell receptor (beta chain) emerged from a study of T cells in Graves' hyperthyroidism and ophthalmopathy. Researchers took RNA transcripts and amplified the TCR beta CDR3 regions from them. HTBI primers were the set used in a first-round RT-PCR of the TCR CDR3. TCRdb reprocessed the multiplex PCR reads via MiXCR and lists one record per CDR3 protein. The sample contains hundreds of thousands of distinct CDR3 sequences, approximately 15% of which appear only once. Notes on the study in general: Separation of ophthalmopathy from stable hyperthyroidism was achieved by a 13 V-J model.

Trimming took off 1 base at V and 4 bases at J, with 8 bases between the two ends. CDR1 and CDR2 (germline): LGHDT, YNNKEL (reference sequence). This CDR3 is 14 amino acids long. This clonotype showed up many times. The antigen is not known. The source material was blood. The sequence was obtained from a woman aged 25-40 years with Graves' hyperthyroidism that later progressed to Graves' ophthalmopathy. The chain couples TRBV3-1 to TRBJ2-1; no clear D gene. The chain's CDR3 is CASSQGGGYNEQFF. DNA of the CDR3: TGTGCCAGCAGCCAAGGGGGTGGTTACAATGAGCAGTTCTTC.